A single T cell receptor beta chain is shown here with its context. The antigen remains undetermined. Full-length variable regions came from constant-region reverse primers plus semi-nested Nested Universal Primer A PCR. TCRdb reanalysed the 5' RACE reads using MiXCR and keeps one entry per CDR3 protein. In the table there are about 57,000 distinct CDR3 sequences, approximately 27% of which are singletons. Tregs were sorted as CD4+CD25+CD127-/low cells. Study-level results: Tumor memory CD4+ T cell TCR gene usage was found to cluster with blood and lymph node memory CD4+ cells and with lymph node naive CD4+ cells. Tumor Tregs overlapped most with tumor, then blood, naive CD4+ cells.

The CDR3 is 14 residues long. V was shortened by 3 bases and J by 8 bases, with 17 bases between the two germline ends. Germline V gene lookup returns CDR1 DFQATT and CDR2 SNEGSKA (reference sequence). Sequenced material: tumor-infiltrating Tregs sorted from the breast tumor. The clonotype originates from a female donor with breast cancer. The chain links TRBV20-1 to TRBJ2-1; unclear D gene. DNA for the CDR3: TGCAGTGCTAGTGGTGGTCGTTCCATAGATGAGCAGTTCTTC. Its protein is CSASGGRSIDEQFF.